This T cell receptor beta chain was sequenced for a study of OX40 agonist ivuxolimab in advanced cancers. Across the study: Each patient was given ivuxolimab into a vein every 2 weeks, at 0.01 to 10 mg/kg. Patients receiving dose escalation had hepatocellular carcinoma, melanoma, renal cell or head and neck cancer.

Only in-frame clones appear in the TCRdb table, and some are missing; sequencing was by immunoSEQ multiplex PCR. This sample has roughly 89,000 clones; approximately 91% occur once, and the top ten carry 0.33%. Findings and limits, study-wide: In general, CD8+ T cells held more expanded clones than CD4+ did, on average. Blood T cells, both CD4+ and CD8+, expanded clonally by week 6 at 0.1 to 3.0 mg/kg.

The CDR3 loop spans 16 amino acids. V dropped 3 bases and J dropped 5; count of bases not matched to a gene: 7. The germline gives CDR1 MGHRA, CDR2 YSYEKL. Note on this clone: Its specificity is not known.

The TCR sequence derives from an adult with an advanced solid tumor such as melanoma, head and neck, liver or kidney cancer. The sequencing here drew on CD4+ or CD8+ T cells sorted from blood, taken in a trial of the OX40 agonist ivuxolimab. J is TRBJ2-3 and V is TRBV4-1, with TRBD2 matching 11 bases. The CDR3 here is CASSQQHGTSGDTQYF. CDR3 in DNA: TGCGCCAGCAGCCAGCAGCACGGGACTAGCGGAGATACGCAGTATTTT.